A selection of T cell receptor beta chains follows, all from one sample in a study of blood T cell repertoires in COVID-19. TCRdb keeps only in-frame clones here, not all; method: immunoSEQ multiplex PCR. The sample records roughly 120,000 clones, approximately 84% being singletons. The sequenced material came from peripheral blood. These TCRs come from a woman aged 45-60 years with acute or convalescent COVID-19. Both conserved end residues are part of each CDR3. A D gene is named only where the DNA matches it firmly. The listing skips clone size in some rows; elsewhere it reads once, few, many or a size class.

V	J	D	length	size	CDR3	DNA
TRBV5-1	TRBJ2-3	.	14	once	CASSLRTVTDTQYF	TGCGCCAGCAGCCTACGGACAGTCACAGATACGCAGTATTTT
TRBV6-5	TRBJ2-4	.	15	once	CASESTGLAKNIQYF	TGTGCCAGTGAGTCGACAGGTCTAGCCAAAAACATTCAGTACTTC
TRBV6-1	TRBJ1-2	TRBD1	13	.	CASRQALTGGYTF	TGTGCCAGCCGTCAAGCCTTGACAGGGGGCTACACCTTC
TRBV30	TRBJ1-2	.	15	.	CAWSLGRSANYGYTF	TGTGCCTGGAGTCTAGGCCGAAGTGCTAACTATGGCTACACCTTC
TRBV30	TRBJ1-2	TRBD1	14	.	CAWSRTGGEDGYTF	TGTGCCTGGAGTCGGACAGGGGGGGAAGATGGCTACACCTTC
TRBV3-1/TRBV3-2	TRBJ1-4	.	12	once	CASSQRGEKLFF	TGTGCCAGCAGCCAAAGGGGCGAAAAACTGTTTTTT
TRBV24-1	TRBJ1-2	.	14	.	CATSDPRGGYGYTF	TGTGCCACCAGTGACCCCAGGGGTGGCTATGGCTACACCTTC
TRBV15	TRBJ2-6	TRBD2	17	.	CATSRGRTSGGANVLTF	TGTGCCACCAGCAGAGGCCGGACTAGCGGGGGGGCCAACGTCCTGACTTTC
TRBV5-1	TRBJ2-1	TRBD2	16	.	CASSFGVVAGGNEQFF	TGCGCCAGCAGCTTCGGGGTTGTGGCGGGGGGCAATGAGCAGTTCTTC
TRBV6-5	TRBJ1-2	TRBD1	14	.	CASRYRQGARGYTF	TGTGCCAGCAGGTATCGACAGGGGGCACGGGGCTACACCTTC
TRBV6-5	TRBJ1-6	.	15	.	CASSYSRGKYSPLHF	TGTGCCAGCAGTTACTCCAGGGGTAAATATTCACCCCTCCACTTT
TRBV7-9	TRBJ2-7	TRBD1	16	few	CASSLAFDRASYEQYF	TGTGCCAGCAGCCTAGCCTTTGACAGGGCCTCCTACGAGCAGTACTTC
TRBV6-5	TRBJ1-1	.	12	few	CASRRDTYEAFF	TGTGCCAGCAGGAGAGATACTTACGAAGCTTTCTTT
TRBV24-1	TRBJ1-5	TRBD1	14	.	CATSPTGGDQPQHF	TGTGCCACCAGTCCCACAGGGGGGGATCAGCCCCAGCATTTT
TRBV2	TRBJ1-1	.	14	few	CASSERAGNTEAFF	TGTGCCAGCAGTGAACGGGCGGGGAACACTGAAGCTTTCTTT
TRBV18	TRBJ1-3	.	14	.	CASSPLSSGNTIYF	TGTGCCAGCTCACCACTGAGCTCTGGAAACACCATATATTTT
TRBV2	TRBJ1-2	TRBD1	13	.	CATSSDRGAGYTF	TGTGCCACATCTTCCGACAGGGGAGCTGGCTACACCTTC
TRBV5-6	TRBJ2-3	TRBD1	14	.	CASSPPDRGDTQYF	TGTGCCAGCAGCCCCCCGGACAGGGGTGATACGCAGTATTTT
TRBV2	TRBJ1-2	.	13	.	CASTPDKIYGYTF	TGTGCCAGCACCCCTGACAAAATCTATGGCTACACCTTC
TRBV18	TRBJ1-4	.	17	.	CASSPLRSHATNEKLFF	TGTGCCAGCTCACCACTGCGGTCTCATGCAACTAATGAAAAACTGTTTTTT
TRBV6-5	TRBJ1-3	.	12	.	CASSPGGNTIYF	TGTGCCAGCAGCCCCGGTGGAAACACCATATATTTT
TRBV5-1	TRBJ1-2	.	14	few	CASSLEAALYGYTF	TGCGCCAGCAGCTTGGAAGCAGCGCTCTATGGCTACACCTTC
TRBV5-1	TRBJ2-2	TRBD2	16	once	CASSGGLAGGTGELFF	TGCGCCAGCAGCGGGGGGCTAGCGGGAGGCACCGGGGAGCTGTTTTTT
TRBV10-3	TRBJ1-2	.	15	few	CAISEPGQGRDSYTF	TGTGCCATCAGTGAGCCGGGTCAGGGTAGGGATAGCTACACCTTC
TRBV19	TRBJ1-1	.	14	.	CASRQVGMNTEAFF	TGTGCCAGTCGGCAGGTTGGCATGAACACTGAAGCTTTCTTT
TRBV5-5	TRBJ1-2	TRBD1	15	.	CASAETGRRSGGYTF	TGTGCCAGCGCTGAGACAGGGAGACGGTCCGGTGGCTACACCTTC
TRBV30	TRBJ2-2	.	16	.	CAWSDTGNPNTGELFF	TGTGCCTGGAGCGATACAGGGAACCCGAACACCGGGGAGCTGTTTTTT
TRBV28	TRBJ2-7	.	15	.	CASSWQGIGSYEQYF	TGTGCCAGCAGCTGGCAGGGTATAGGCTCCTACGAGCAGTACTTC
TRBV5-1	TRBJ1-4	TRBD1	16	.	CASSFFSGGGEEKLFF	TGCGCCAGCAGCTTCTTTTCAGGGGGCGGAGAGGAAAAACTGTTTTTT
TRBV3-1/TRBV3-2	TRBJ1-1	.	15	once	CASSQEGKGDTEAFF	TGTGCCAGCAGCCAAGAGGGGAAGGGGGACACTGAAGCTTTCTTT
TRBV27	TRBJ2-2	.	14	.	CASSYLTGTGELFF	TGTGCCAGCAGTTATCTAACAGGGACCGGGGAGCTGTTTTTT
TRBV5-1	TRBJ1-2	.	15	.	CASSLGRGVGYGYTF	TGCGCCAGCAGCTTGGGAAGGGGCGTCGGCTATGGCTACACCTTC
TRBV5-1	TRBJ2-1	TRBD1	14	.	CASSSGQAYNEQFF	TGCGCCAGCAGCTCGGGACAGGCCTACAATGAGCAGTTCTTC
TRBV5-6	TRBJ2-3	.	18	.	CASSFRGASVTSTDTQCF	TGTGCCAGCAGCTTCCGGGGGGCTAGCGTAACTAGCACAGATACGCAGTGTTTT
TRBV6-5	TRBJ1-1	.	15	.	CASSYADTGITEAFF	TGTGCCAGCAGTTACGCCGACACAGGGATCACTGAAGCTTTCTTT
TRBV2	TRBJ1-6	.	15	few	CASSEQDSYNSPLHF	TGTGCCAGCAGTGAGCAAGACAGTTATAATTCACCCCTCCACTTT
TRBV5-1	TRBJ1-5	.	13	.	CASSLTGYQPQHF	TGCGCCAGCAGCTTGACAGGGTATCAGCCCCAGCATTTT
TRBV27	TRBJ2-1	TRBD2	15	.	CASSSLAGGPNEQFF	TGTGCCAGCAGTTCATTGGCGGGGGGGCCGAATGAGCAGTTCTTC
TRBV28	TRBJ1-4	.	12	.	CASSSHSEKLFF	TGTGCCAGCAGTTCACACAGTGAAAAACTGTTTTTT
TRBV6-5	TRBJ2-7	.	15	few	CASSPRQGVGYEQYF	TGTGCCAGCAGTCCCCGGCAGGGTGTTGGTTACGAGCAGTACTTC
TRBV6-6	TRBJ1-5	TRBD1	15	.	CASRETGAFNQPQHF	TGTGCCAGCAGAGAAACAGGGGCTTTCAATCAGCCCCAGCATTTT
TRBV2	TRBJ1-2	.	11	.	CASSEKTVGTF	TGTGCCAGCAGCGAAAAGACAGTAGGAACCTTC
TRBV3-1/TRBV3-2	TRBJ2-2	.	17	.	CASSQDQANVGTGELFF	TGTGCCAGCAGCCAAGATCAGGCGAACGTGGGCACCGGGGAGCTGTTTTTT
TRBV6-6	TRBJ2-3	TRBD2	19	.	CASSRRGHRAGGSTDTQYF	TGTGCCAGCAGTCGTAGGGGGCACAGAGCGGGGGGAAGCACAGATACGCAGTATTTT
TRBV19	TRBJ1-3	.	12	.	CATSGGGNTIYF	TGTGCCACATCCGGCGGGGGAAACACCATATATTTT
TRBV19	TRBJ2-2	TRBD1	15	.	CASSRRDRLTGELFF	TGTGCCAGTAGTAGACGGGACAGGTTAACCGGGGAGCTGTTTTTT
TRBV24-1	TRBJ2-5	.	15	.	CATSDPQGSQETQYF	TGTGCCACCAGTGATCCGCAGGGCTCCCAAGAGACCCAGTACTTC
TRBV5-1	TRBJ2-3	.	14	.	CASSSNTVTGEQYF	TGCGCCAGCAGCTCTAACACGGTTACGGGTGAGCAGTATTTT
TRBV28	TRBJ1-2	TRBD1	15	.	CASTFGTVGVYGYTF	TGTGCCAGCACCTTCGGGACAGTTGGCGTCTATGGCTACACCTTC
TRBV10-3	TRBJ1-1	.	14	.	CAISESGAATEAFF	TGTGCCATCAGTGAGTCAGGGGCAGCCACTGAAGCTTTCTTT
TRBV5-1	TRBJ2-2	.	14	.	CASSFRSTVGELFF	TGCGCCAGCAGCTTTCGCAGCACAGTCGGGGAGCTGTTTTTT
TRBV5-5	TRBJ2-5	.	13	.	CASSGEDQETQYF	TGTGCCAGCAGCGGAGAGGACCAAGAGACCCAGTACTTC
TRBV7-2	TRBJ2-7	TRBD1	15	.	CASSFQQGSVSEQYF	TGTGCCAGCAGCTTTCAACAGGGGTCGGTCTCCGAGCAGTACTTC
TRBV19	TRBJ1-5	TRBD1	16	.	CASSGYDRGSNQPQHF	TGTGCCAGTAGTGGCTACGACAGGGGTTCAAATCAGCCCCAGCATTTT